This T cell receptor beta chain was documented in a study of control samples from healthy donors and cancer patients. Profiling relied on immunoSEQ multiplex PCR, and the TCRdb table lists in-frame clones only, not all of them. The sample lists 90,000 or so clones; roughly 89% were seen once. The sample comprised blood. The TCR comes from a woman aged 60 to 75 in good health.

This chain's CDR3 is CASSPQTGLGNQPQHF. The CDR3 bases are TGTGCCAGCTCACCACAGACAGGACTCGGCAATCAGCCCCAGCATTTT. The J gene is TRBJ1-5, the V gene TRBV18; perhaps TRBD1 as D (6 bases). V gave up 1 base and J gave up 2 bases, with 12 bases separating them. CDR1 is KGHSH and CDR2 is LQKENI in the germline V gene. This CDR3 contains 16 residues.